This T cell receptor beta chain originates from a study of a mutant IDH1 vaccine in newly diagnosed glioma. Study as a whole: Those enrolled had earlier been treated with radiotherapy, temozolomide, or both, mostly both. Whole-study results and caveats: The study observed vaccine-induced immune responses in around 94% of patients.

The table came from immunoSEQ multiplex PCR; TCRdb's copy has only in-frame clones and leaves some out. This repertoire shows more than 20,000 clones, roughly four fifths found once; its top ten account for 13%. In germline, CDR1 is MNHNS, CDR2 SASEGT. The V end lost 3 bases, the J end lost 0 bases, and 15 bases lay between the germline ends. The CDR3 is made up of 16 amino acids. As to time point: week 23, last vaccination. The vaccine gave 300 ug of a 20-mer mutant IDH1 peptide subcutaneously per dose. To note about this clone: Its antigen is as yet unknown.

The V and J genes are TRBV6-1 and TRBJ2-7, with unresolved D. Here the sequenced sample was PBMCs, taken from a glioma patient whose treatment included an IDH1 peptide vaccine. The source of this sequence is a man aged 30 to 45 with glioma. This CDR3 is CASSDPSQRYSYEQYF. The DNA of the CDR3 is TGTGCCAGCAGTGACCCTTCGCAGCGTTACTCCTACGAGCAGTACTTC.